Below, 2 T cell receptor beta chains from the same sample are listed, as sequenced in a study of cytomegalovirus exposure and HLA in healthy donors. Vbeta (60) and Jbeta (13) primers were used in the PCR. Data came from immunoSEQ multiplex PCR; TCRdb stores just in-frame clones and leaves some out. The table has some 80,000 clones, around 60% seen once. The specimen was PBMCs. The receptors were sampled from a male donor in good health and CMV-seropositive.

The genes are TRBV11-3 and TRBJ2-1; 15 bases fit TRBD2. The CDR3 is made up of 16 amino acids. Germline V gene lookup returns CDR1 SGHNT and CDR2 YENEEA. Losses at the gene ends were 2 bases for V and 8 bases for J; bases not matched to a gene: 4. The CDR3: CASSLRTSGGAYEQFF. CDR3 nucleotides: TGTGCCAGCAGCTTAAGGACTAGCGGGGGGGCATATGAGCAGTTCTTC.

This chain uses TRBV5-5 with TRBJ2-7, with 9 bases fitting TRBD1. This CDR3 is built from 14 residues. Germline assignment: CDR1 SGHKS and CDR2 YYEKEE (reference sequence). Germline trimming cut 4 bases from V and 6 bases from J; bases unmatched to any gene: 8. CDR3 protein: CASSPGQGSGEQYF. The DNA for the CDR3 is TGTGCCAGCAGCCCGGGACAGGGCTCGGGCGAGCAGTACTTC. Full variable domain (outside the CDR3, taken from reference TRBV5-5 and TRBJ2-7): DAGVTQSPTHLIKTRGQQVTLRCSPISGHKSVSWYQQVLGQGPQFIFQYYEKEERGRGNFPDRFSARQFPNYSSELNVNALLLGDSALYLCASSPGQGSGEQYFGPGTRLTVT.